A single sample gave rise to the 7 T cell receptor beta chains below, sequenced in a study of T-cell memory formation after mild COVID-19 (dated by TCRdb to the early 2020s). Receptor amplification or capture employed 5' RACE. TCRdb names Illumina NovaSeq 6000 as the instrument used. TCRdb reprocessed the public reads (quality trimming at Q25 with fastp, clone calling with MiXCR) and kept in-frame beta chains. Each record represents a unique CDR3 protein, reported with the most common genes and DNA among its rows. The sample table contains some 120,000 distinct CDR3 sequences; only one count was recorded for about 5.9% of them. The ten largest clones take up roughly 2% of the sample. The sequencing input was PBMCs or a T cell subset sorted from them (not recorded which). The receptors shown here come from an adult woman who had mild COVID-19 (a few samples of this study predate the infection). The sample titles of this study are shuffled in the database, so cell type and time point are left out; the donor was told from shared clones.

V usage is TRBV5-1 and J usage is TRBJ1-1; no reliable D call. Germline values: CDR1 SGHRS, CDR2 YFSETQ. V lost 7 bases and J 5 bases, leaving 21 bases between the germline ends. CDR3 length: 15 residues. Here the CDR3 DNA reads TGCGCCAGCGCCGAAGAGATAACTGGGGTGACTGAAGCTTTCTTT. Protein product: CASAEEITGVTEAFF.

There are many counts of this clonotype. CDR3 region: CATSRMYLQQYF. For the CDR3, the DNA is TGTGCCACCAGCAGGATGTATCTCCAGCAGTACTTC. The chain employs TRBV15 and TRBJ2-7, with D hard to call. The germline V and J ends were trimmed by 3 bases and 8 bases, with 11 bases remaining between them. Germline V CDR1 and CDR2: LNHNV, YYDKDF (reference sequence). CDR3 size: 12 residues.

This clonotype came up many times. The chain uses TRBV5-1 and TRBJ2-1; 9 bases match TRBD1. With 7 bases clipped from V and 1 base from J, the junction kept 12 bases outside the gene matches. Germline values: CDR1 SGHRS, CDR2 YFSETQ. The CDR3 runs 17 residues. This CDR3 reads CASGSPGQGTSYNEQFF. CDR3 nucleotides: TGCGCCAGCGGTTCCCCAGGACAGGGGACGTCCTACAATGAGCAGTTCTTC. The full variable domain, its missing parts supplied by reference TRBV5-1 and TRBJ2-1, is KAGVTQTPRYLIKTRGQQVTLSCSPISGHRSVSWYQQTPGQGLQFLFEYFSETQRNKGNFPGRFSGRQFSNSRSEMNVSTLELGDSALYLCASGSPGQGTSYNEQFFGPGTRLTVL.

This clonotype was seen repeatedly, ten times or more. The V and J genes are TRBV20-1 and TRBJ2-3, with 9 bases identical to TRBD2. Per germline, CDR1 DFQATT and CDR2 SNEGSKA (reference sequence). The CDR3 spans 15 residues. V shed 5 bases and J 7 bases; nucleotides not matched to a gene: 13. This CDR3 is CSAYPPGLAVNTQYF. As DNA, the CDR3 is TGCAGTGCTTATCCCCCGGGACTAGCAGTTAATACGCAGTATTTT.

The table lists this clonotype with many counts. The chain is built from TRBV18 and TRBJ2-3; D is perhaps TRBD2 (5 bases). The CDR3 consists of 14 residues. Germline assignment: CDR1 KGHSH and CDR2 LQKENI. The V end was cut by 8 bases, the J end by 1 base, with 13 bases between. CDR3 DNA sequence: TGTGCCAGCGCCCTAAGCGGCCGCACAGATACGCAGTATTTT. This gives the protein CASALSGRTDTQYF.

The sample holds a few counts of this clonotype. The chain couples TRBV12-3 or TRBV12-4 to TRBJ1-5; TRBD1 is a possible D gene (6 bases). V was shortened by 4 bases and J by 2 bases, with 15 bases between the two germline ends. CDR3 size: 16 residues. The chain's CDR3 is CASSSTGSYGNQPQHF. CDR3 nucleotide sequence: TGTGCCAGCAGTTCAACAGGGAGCTACGGCAATCAGCCCCAGCATTTT.

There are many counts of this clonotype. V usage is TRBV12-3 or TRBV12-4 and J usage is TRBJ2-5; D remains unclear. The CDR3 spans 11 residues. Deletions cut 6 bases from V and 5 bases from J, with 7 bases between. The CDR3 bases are TGTGCCAGCAGCTTCGGGGAGACCCAGTACTTC. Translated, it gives CASSFGETQYF.